This T cell receptor (beta chain) was observed in a study of yellow fever vaccine responses in identical twins. A single record per CDR3 protein comes from TCRdb applying MiXCR to the RT-PCR reads. Seen here are 13,000 or so distinct CDR3 sequences, almost 85% observed once, and the top ten hold around 1.7%. Study outcomes and limitations: Reports say the vaccine T cell response in twins looked partly convergent and partly personalized.

Trimming took off 3 bases at V and 9 bases at J, with 12 bases between the two ends. CDR3 size: 13 residues. Germline values: CDR1 KGHSH, CDR2 LQKENI. A note on this clonotype: The target antigen is unknown.

This sample comprised T cells from blood (PBMCs), unsorted or a sorted subset (not recorded which), obtained before or after yellow fever vaccination (not recorded which). This chain links TRBV18 with TRBJ2-1; D is unclear. The sequence derives from a woman younger than 30 who received the yellow fever vaccine. The CDR3 DNA reads as TGTGCCAGCTCACCCCTCCTGATGGGTGAGCAGTTCTTC. Protein product: CASSPLLMGEQFF.